This T cell receptor beta chain was found in a study of blood T cell repertoires in COVID-19. Seattle patients were enrolled while actively infected and followed longitudinally. Here immunoSEQ multiplex PCR was the method, and the copy in TCRdb shows in-frame clones only, minus some. The sample lists roughly 150,000 clones, about 92% seen once, with 1.5% to 2.5% in the top ten. The CDR3 consists of 16 residues. Trimming removed 0 bases from V and 3 bases from J; junction bases left unmatched: 5. CDR1 is SGHRS and CDR2 is YFSETQ in the germline V gene. The specimen was peripheral blood. The rearrangement links TRBV5-1 to TRBJ1-3; TRBD1 matches 8 bases. This TCR was sampled from a woman between 55 and 75 years old with COVID-19, enrolled during active disease. The CDR3 DNA follows: TGCGCCAGCAGCTTGGGTCTCAGGGGGCTTGGAAACACCATATATTTT. Its protein product is CASSLGLRGLGNTIYF.